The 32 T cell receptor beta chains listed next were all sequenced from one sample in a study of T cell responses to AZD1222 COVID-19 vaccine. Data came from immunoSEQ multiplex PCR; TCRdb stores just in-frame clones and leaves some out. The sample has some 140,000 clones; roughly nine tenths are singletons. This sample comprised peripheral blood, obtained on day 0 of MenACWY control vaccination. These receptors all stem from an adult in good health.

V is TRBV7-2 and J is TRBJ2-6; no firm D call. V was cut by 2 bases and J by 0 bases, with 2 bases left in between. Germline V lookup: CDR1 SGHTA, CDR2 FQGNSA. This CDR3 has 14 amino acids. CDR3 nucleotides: TGTGCCAGCAGCTTATCCTCTGGGGCCAACGTCCTGACTTTC. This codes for CASSLSSGANVLTF.

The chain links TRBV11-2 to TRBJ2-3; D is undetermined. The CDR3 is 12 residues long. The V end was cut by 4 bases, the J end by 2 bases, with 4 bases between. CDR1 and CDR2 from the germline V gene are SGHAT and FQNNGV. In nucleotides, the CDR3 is TGTGCCAGCAGCTCGAACACAGATACGCAGTATTTT. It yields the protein CASSSNTDTQYF.

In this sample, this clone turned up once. Here the CDR3 DNA reads TGTGCCAGCTCCGGCTATAATTCACCCCTCCACTTT. Protein product: CASSGYNSPLHF. The genes are TRBV18 and TRBJ1-6; D gene unclear. The V end was cut by 6 bases, the J end by 3 bases, with 3 bases between. Germline CDR1 reads KGHSH; CDR2 reads LQKENI. This CDR3 is 12 amino acids long.

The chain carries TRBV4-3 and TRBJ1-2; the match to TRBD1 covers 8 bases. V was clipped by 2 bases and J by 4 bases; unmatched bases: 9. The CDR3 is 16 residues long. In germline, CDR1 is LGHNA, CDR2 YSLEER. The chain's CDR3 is CASSQTQGASGYGYTF. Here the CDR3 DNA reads TGCGCCAGCAGCCAAACCCAGGGGGCGTCAGGCTATGGCTACACCTTC.

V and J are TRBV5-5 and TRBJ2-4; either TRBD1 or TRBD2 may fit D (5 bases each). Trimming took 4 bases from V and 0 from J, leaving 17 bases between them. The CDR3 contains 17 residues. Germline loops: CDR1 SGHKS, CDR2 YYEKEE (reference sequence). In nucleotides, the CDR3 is TGTGCCAGCAGCCCCCGGGACCCACCATTAGCCAAAAACATTCAGTACTTC. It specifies CASSPRDPPLAKNIQYF.

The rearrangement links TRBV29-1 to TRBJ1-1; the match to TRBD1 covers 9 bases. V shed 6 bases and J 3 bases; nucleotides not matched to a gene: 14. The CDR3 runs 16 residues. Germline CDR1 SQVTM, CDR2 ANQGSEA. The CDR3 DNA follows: TGCAGCGTAAGGACCGGGACAGGGCGCGGGGACACTGAAGCTTTCTTT. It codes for CSVRTGTGRGDTEAFF.

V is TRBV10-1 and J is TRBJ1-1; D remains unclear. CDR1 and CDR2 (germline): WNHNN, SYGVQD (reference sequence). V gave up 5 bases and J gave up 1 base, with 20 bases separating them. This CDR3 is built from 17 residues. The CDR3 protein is CASSHTPGPKRNTEAFF. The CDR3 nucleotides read TGCGCCAGCAGTCATACTCCGGGTCCCAAAAGGAACACTGAAGCTTTCTTT.

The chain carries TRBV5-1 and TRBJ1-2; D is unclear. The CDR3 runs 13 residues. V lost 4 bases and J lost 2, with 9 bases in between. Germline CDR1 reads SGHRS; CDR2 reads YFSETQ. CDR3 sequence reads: CASSPLGNYGYTF. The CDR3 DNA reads TGCGCCAGCAGCCCCCTTGGGAACTATGGCTACACCTTC.

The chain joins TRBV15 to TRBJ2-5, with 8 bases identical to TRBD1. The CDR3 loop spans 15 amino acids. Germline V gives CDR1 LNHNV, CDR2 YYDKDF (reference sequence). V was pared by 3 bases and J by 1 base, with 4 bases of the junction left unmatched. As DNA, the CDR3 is TGTGCCACCAGCAGCAGGACAGGGCGCCAAGAGACCCAGTACTTC. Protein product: CATSSRTGRQETQYF. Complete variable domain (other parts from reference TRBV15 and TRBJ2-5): DAMVIQNPRYQVTQFGKPVTLSCSQTLNHNVMYWYQQKSSQAPKLLFHYYDKDFNNEADTPDNFQSRRPNTSFCFLDIRSPGLGDTAMYLCATSSRTGRQETQYFGPGTRLLVL.

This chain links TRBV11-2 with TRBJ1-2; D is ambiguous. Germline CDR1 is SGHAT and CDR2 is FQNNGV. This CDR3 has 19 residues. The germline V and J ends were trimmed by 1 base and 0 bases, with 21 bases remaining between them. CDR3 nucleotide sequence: TGTGCCAGCAGCTTAGTAAACCGGCCCCAGCGACCTTCTAACTATGGCTACACCTTC. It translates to CASSLVNRPQRPSNYGYTF. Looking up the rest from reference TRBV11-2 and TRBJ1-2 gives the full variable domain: EAGVAQSPRYKIIEKRQSVAFWCNPISGHATLYWYQQILGQGPKLLIQFQNNGVVDDSQLPKDRFSAERLKGVDSTLKIQPAKLEDSAVYLCASSLVNRPQRPSNYGYTFGSGTRLTVV.

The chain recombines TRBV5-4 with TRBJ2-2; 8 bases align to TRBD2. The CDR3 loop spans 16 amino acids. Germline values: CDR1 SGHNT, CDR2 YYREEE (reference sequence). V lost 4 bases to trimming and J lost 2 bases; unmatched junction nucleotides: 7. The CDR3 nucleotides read TGTGCCAGCAGCCGTCGGACTAGCCTTAACACCGGGGAGCTGTTTTTT. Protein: CASSRRTSLNTGELFF.

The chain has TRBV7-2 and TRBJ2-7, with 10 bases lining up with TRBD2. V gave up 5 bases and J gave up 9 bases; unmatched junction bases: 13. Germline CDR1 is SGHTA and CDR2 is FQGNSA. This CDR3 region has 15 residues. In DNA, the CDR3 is TGTGCCAGCAGCCCTACTGGGACTAGCGCCCTTGGGCAGTACTTC. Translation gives CASSPTGTSALGQYF.

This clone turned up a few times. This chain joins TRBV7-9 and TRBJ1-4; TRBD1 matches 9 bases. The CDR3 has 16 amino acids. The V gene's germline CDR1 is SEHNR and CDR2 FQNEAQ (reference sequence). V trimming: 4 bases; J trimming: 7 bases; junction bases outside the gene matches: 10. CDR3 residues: CASSYQSGTGTEKLFF. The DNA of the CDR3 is TGTGCCAGCAGCTATCAGTCCGGGACAGGGACTGAAAAACTGTTTTTT.

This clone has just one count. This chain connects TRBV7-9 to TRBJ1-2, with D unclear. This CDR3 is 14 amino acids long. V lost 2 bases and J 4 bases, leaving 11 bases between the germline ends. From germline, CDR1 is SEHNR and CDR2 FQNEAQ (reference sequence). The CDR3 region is CASSLSRTAYGYTF. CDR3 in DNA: TGTGCCAGCAGCTTATCCCGTACAGCCTATGGCTACACCTTC.

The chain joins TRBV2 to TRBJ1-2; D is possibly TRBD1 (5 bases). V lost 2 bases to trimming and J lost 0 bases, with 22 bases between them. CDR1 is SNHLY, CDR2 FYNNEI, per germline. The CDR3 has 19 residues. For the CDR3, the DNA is TGTGCCAGCAGTGAAAAAGGGGTCGGGAGTCACGCTTCTAACTATGGCTACACCTTC. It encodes CASSEKGVGSHASNYGYTF.

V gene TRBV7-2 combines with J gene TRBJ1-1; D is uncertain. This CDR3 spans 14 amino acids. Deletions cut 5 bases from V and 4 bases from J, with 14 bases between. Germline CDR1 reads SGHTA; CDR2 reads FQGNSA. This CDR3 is CASSAVEGITEAFF. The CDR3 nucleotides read TGTGCCAGCAGCGCCGTGGAGGGCATCACTGAAGCTTTCTTT.

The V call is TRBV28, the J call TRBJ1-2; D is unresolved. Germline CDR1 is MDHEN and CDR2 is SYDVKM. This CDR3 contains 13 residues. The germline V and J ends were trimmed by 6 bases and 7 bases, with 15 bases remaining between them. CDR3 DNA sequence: TGTGCCAGCAGCTTAGACACCTTTGGTGGCTACACCTTC. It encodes CASSLDTFGGYTF.

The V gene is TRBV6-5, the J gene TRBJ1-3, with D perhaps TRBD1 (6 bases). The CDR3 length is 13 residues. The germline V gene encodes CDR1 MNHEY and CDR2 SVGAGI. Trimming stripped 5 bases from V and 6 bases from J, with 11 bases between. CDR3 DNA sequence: TGTGCCAGCAGTCCAAGGGGGGTAAACACCATATATTTT. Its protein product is CASSPRGVNTIYF.

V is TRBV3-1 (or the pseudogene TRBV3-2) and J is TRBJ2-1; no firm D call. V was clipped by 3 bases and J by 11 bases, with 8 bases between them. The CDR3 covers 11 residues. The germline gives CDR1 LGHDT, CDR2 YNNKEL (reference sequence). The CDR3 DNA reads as TGTGCCAGCAGCCAGACCGTTCAGCAGTTCTTC. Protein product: CASSQTVQQFF.

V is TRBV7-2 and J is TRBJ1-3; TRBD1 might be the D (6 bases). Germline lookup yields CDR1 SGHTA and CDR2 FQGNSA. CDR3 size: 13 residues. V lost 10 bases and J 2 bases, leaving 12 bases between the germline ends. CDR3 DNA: TGTGCCACCGCCCGGACAGCTGGAAACACCATATATTTT. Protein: CATARTAGNTIYF.

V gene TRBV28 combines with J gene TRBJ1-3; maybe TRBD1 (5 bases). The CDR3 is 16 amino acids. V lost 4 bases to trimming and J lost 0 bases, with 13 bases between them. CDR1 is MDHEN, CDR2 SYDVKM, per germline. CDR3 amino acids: CASSSGTELSGNTIYF. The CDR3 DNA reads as TGTGCCAGCAGTTCCGGGACGGAACTCTCTGGAAACACCATATATTTT.

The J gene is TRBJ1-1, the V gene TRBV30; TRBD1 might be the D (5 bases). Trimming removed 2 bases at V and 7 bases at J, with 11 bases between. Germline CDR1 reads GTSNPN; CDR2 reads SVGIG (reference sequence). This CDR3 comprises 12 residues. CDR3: CAWSPLTVEAFF. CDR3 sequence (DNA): TGTGCCTGGAGTCCCCTGACAGTTGAAGCTTTCTTT.

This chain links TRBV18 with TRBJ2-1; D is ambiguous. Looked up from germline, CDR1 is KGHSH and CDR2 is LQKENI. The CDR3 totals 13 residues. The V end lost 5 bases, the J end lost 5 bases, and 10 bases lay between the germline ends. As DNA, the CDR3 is TGTGCCAGCTCATTGGATTGGAACAATGAGCAGTTCTTC. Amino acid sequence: CASSLDWNNEQFF.

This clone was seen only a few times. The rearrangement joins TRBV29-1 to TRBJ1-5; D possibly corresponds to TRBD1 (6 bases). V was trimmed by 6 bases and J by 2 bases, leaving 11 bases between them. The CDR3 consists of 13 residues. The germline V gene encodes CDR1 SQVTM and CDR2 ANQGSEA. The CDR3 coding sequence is TGCAGCGTATTCCCAGGGGGCAATCAGCCCCAGCATTTT. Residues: CSVFPGGNQPQHF. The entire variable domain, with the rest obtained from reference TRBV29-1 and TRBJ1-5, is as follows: SAVISQKPSRDICQRGTSLTIQCQVDSQVTMMFWYRQQPGQSLTLIATANQGSEATYESGFVIDKFPISRPNLTFSTLTVSNMSPEDSSIYLCSVFPGGNQPQHFGDGTRLSIL.

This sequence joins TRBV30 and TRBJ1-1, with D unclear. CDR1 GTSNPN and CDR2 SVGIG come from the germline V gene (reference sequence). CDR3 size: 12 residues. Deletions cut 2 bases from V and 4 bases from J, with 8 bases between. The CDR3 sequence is CAWSLGSTEAFF. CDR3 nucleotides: TGTGCCTGGAGTTTGGGGAGCACTGAAGCTTTCTTT.

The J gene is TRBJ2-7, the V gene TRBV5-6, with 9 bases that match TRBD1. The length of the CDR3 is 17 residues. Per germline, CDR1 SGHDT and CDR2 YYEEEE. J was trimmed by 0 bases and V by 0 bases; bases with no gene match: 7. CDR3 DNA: TGTGCCAGCAGCTTGGATTTCCGGACAGGGGTCTCCTACGAGCAGTACTTC. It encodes CASSLDFRTGVSYEQYF.

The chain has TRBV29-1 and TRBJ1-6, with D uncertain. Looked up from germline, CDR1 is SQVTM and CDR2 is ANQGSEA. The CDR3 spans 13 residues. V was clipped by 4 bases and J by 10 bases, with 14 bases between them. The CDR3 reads CSVGEGSQSPLHF. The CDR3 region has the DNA TGCAGCGTTGGGGAAGGCTCTCAATCACCCCTCCACTTT. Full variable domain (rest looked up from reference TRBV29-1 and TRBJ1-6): SAVISQKPSRDICQRGTSLTIQCQVDSQVTMMFWYRQQPGQSLTLIATANQGSEATYESGFVIDKFPISRPNLTFSTLTVSNMSPEDSSIYLCSVGEGSQSPLHFGNGTRLTVT.

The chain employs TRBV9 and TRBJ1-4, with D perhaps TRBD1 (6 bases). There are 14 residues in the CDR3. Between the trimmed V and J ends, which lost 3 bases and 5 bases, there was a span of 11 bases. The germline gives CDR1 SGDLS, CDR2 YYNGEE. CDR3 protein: CASSERGANEKLFF. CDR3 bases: TGTGCCAGCAGCGAAAGGGGGGCGAATGAAAAACTGTTTTTT.

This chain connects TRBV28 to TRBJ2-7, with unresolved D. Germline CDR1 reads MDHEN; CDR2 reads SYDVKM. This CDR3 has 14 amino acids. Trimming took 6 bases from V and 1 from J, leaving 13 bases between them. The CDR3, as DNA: TGTGCCAGCAGCTCTCCCGCCTCTTCCTACGAGCAGTACGTC. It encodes CASSSPASSYEQYV.

DNA of the CDR3: TGTGCCAGCAGGATTGGCTACGAGCAGTACTTC. Amino acid sequence: CASRIGYEQYF. The chain recombines TRBV27 with TRBJ2-7; D gene unclear. CDR3 length: 11 amino acids. Between the trimmed V and J ends, which lost 6 bases and 3 bases, there was a span of 6 bases. Germline V gene data show CDR1 as MNHEY and CDR2 as SMNVEV (reference sequence).

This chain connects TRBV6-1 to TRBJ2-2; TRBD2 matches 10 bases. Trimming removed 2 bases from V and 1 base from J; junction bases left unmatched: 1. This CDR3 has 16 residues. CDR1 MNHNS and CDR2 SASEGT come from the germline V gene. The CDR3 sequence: CASSEIAGGNTGELFF. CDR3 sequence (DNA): TGTGCCAGCAGTGAAATAGCGGGGGGGAACACCGGGGAGCTGTTTTTT.

CDR3 sequence (DNA): TGTGCCAGCAGTTTAGGAGGCGGCCTAAATCAACGGGAGCAGTACTTC. As protein: CASSLGGGLNQREQYF. This chain joins TRBV27 and TRBJ2-7; D may be TRBD2 (5 bases). Trimming took 2 bases from V and 7 from J, leaving 21 bases between them. Germline-derived CDR1 and CDR2 are MNHEY and SMNVEV (reference sequence). CDR3 size: 16 residues.